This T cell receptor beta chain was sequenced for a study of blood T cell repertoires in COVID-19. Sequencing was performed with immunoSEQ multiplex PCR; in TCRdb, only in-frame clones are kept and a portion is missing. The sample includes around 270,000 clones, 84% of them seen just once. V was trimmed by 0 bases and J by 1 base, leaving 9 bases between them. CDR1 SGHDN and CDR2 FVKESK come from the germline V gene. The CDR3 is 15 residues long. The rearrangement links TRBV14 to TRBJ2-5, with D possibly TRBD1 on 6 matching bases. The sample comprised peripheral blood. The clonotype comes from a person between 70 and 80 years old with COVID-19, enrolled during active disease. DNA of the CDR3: TGTGCCAGCAGCCAAGAAAGGGGGTTCCAAGAGACCCAGTACTTC. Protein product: CASSQERGFQETQYF.